What follows describes a single T cell receptor (beta chain). CDR3 length: 14 amino acids. CDR1 and CDR2 (germline): SGHAT, FQNNGV. J was trimmed by 7 bases and V by 5 bases; bases with no gene match: 5. These data originate in a study of blood T cell repertoires in COVID-19. Whole-study context: Sites in the United States, Italy and Spain provided acute and convalescent COVID-19 samples.

Sequencing was performed with immunoSEQ multiplex PCR; in TCRdb, only in-frame clones are kept and a portion is missing. The table lists 80,000 to 100,000 clones, just over 85% of them singletons, with 22% in the top ten. Sequenced material: peripheral blood. The TCR comes from a woman of 80 years or more in a cohort sampled during active or convalescent COVID-19. The chain has TRBV11-2 and TRBJ1-6, with TRBD1 matching 7 bases. This chain's CDR3 is CASSHGQVNSPLHF. Here the CDR3 DNA reads TGTGCCAGCAGCCACGGACAGGTCAATTCACCCCTCCACTTT.